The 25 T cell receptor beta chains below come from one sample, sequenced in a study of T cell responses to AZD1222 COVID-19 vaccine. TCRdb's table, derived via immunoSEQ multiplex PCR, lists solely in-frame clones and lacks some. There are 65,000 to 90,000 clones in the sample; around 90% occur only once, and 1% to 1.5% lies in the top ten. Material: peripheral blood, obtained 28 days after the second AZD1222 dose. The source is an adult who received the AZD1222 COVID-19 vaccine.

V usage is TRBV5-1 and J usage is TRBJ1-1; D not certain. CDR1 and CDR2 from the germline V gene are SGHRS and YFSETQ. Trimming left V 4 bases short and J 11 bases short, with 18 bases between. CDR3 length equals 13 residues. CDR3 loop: CASSIQDSGGAFF. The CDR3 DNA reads TGCGCCAGCAGCATTCAGGACTCCGGAGGGGCTTTCTTT.

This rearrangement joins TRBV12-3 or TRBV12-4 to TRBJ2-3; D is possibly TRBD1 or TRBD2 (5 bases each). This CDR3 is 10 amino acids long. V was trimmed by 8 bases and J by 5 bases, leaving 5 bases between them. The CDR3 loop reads CASGGDTQYF. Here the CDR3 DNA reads TGTGCCAGCGGGGGAGATACGCAGTATTTT.

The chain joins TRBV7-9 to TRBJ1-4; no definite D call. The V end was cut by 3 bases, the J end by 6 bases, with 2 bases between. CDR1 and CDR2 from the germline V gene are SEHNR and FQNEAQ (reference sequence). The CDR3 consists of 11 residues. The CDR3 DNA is TGTGCCAGCAGCTTTGATGAAAAACTGTTTTTT. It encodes CASSFDEKLFF.

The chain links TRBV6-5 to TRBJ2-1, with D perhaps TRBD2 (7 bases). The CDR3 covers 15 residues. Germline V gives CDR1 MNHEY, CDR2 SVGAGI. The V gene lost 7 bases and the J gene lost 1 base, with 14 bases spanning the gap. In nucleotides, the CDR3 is TGTGCCAGCATCGGGGGAGGGGGTTCCTACAATGAGCAGTTCTTC. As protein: CASIGGGGSYNEQFF.

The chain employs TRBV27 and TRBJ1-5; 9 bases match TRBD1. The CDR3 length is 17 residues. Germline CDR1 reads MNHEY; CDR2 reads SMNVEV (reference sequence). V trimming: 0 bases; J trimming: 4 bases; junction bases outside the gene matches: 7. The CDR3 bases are TGTGCCAGCAGTTTATCCAAAAGACAGGGGGGAAATCAGCCCCAGCATTTT. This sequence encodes CASSLSKRQGGNQPQHF.

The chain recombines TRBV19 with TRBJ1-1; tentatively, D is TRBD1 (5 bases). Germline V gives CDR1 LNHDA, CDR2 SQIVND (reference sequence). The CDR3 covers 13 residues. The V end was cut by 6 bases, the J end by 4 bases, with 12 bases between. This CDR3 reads CASSSQGFTEAFF. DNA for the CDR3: TGTGCCAGTAGCTCGCAGGGTTTCACTGAAGCTTTCTTT.

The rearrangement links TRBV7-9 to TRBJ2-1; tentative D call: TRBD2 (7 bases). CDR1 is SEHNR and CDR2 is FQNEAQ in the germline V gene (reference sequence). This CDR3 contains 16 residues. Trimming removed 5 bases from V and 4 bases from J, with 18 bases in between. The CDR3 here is CASSPLGGREYNEQFF. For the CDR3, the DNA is TGTGCCAGCAGCCCCCTCGGGGGGCGCGAGTACAATGAGCAGTTCTTC.

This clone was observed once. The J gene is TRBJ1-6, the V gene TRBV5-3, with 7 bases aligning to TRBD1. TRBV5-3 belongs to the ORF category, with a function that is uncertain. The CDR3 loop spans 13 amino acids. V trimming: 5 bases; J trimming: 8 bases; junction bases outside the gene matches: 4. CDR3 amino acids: CARRGGRDSPLHF. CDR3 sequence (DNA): TGTGCCAGAAGAGGGGGCAGAGATTCACCCCTCCACTTT.

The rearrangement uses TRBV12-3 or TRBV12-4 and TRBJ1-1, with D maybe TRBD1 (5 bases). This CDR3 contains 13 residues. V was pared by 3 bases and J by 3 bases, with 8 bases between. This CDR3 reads CASSFGAHTEAFF. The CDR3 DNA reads TGTGCCAGCAGTTTCGGGGCTCACACTGAAGCTTTCTTT.

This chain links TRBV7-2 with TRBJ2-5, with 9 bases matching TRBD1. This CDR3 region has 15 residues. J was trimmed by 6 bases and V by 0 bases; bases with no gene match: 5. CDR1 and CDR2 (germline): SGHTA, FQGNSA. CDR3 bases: TGTGCCAGCAGCTTAGCAGGGACAGGGAAGAAGACCCAGTACTTC. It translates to CASSLAGTGKKTQYF.

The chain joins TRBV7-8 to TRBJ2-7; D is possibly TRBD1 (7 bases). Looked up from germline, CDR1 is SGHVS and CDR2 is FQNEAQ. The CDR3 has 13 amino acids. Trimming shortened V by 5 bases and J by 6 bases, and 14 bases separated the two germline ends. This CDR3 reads CASSPGRGVEQYF. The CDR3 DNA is TGTGCCAGCAGCCCGGGCAGGGGGGTCGAGCAGTACTTC.

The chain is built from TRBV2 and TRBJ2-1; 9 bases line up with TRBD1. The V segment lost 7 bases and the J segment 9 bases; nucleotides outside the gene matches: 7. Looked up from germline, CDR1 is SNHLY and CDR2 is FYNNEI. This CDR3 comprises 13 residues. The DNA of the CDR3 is TGTGCCAGCACCCGACAGGGGGTTGGTGAGCAGTTCTTC. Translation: CASTRQGVGEQFF.

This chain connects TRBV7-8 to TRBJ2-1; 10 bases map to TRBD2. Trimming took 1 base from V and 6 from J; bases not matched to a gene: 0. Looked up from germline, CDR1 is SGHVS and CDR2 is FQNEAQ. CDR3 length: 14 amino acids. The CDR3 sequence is CASSLGTSGNEQFF. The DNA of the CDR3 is TGTGCCAGCAGCTTAGGGACTAGCGGCAATGAGCAGTTCTTC. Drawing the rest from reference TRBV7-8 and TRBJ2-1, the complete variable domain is GAGVSQSPRYKVAKRGQDVALRCDPISGHVSLFWYQQALGQGPEFLTYFQNEAQLDKSGLPSDRFFAERPEGSVSTLKIQRTQQEDSAVYLCASSLGTSGNEQFFGPGTRLTVL.

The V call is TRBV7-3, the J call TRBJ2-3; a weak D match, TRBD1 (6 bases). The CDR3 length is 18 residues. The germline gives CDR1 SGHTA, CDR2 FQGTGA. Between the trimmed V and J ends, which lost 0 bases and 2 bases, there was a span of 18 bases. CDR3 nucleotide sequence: TGTGCCAGCAGCTTAACCCGCACAGGGTCTAGGTCCACAGATACGCAGTATTTT. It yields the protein CASSLTRTGSRSTDTQYF.

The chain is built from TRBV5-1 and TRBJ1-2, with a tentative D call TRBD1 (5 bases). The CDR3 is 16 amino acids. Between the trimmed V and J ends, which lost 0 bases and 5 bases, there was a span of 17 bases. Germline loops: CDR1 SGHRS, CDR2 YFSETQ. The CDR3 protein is CASSLVDGQGIYGYTF. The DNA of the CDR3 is TGCGCCAGCAGCTTGGTCGATGGGCAGGGAATATATGGCTACACCTTC.

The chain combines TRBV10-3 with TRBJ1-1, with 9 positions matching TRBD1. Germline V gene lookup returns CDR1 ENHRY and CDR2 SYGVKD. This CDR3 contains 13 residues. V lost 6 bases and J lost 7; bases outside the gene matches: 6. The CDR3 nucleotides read TGTGCCATCAGGAGGGACAGGGAAGGTGAAGCTTTCTTT. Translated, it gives CAIRRDREGEAFF.

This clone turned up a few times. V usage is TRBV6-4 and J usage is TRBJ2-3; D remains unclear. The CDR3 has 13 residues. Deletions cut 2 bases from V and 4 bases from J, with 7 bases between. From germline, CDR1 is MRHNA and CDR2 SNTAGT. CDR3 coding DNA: TGTGCCAGCAGTGACGGGGTGGCAGATACGCAGTATTTT. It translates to CASSDGVADTQYF.

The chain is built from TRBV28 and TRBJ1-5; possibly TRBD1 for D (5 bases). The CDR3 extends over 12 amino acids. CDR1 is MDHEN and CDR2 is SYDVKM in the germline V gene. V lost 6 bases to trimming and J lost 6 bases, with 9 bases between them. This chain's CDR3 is CASRGGGQPQHF. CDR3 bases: TGTGCCAGCAGGGGTGGGGGTCAGCCCCAGCATTTT.

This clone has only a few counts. CDR3 sequence (DNA): TGTGCCAGCAAATCGGCGGGAGGGCCCTACGAGCAGTACTTC. Amino acid sequence: CASKSAGGPYEQYF. The V gene is TRBV28, the J gene TRBJ2-7; 9 nucleotides match TRBD2. V was clipped by 7 bases and J by 2 bases; unmatched bases: 6. The CDR3 sequence is 14 residues long. Germline loops: CDR1 MDHEN, CDR2 SYDVKM. The variable domain in full, completed from reference TRBV28 and TRBJ2-7, reads DVKVTQSSRYLVKRTGEKVFLECVQDMDHENMFWYRQDPGLGLRLIYFSYDVKMKEKGDIPEGYSVSREKKERFSLILESASTNQTSMYLCASKSAGGPYEQYFGPGTRLTVT.

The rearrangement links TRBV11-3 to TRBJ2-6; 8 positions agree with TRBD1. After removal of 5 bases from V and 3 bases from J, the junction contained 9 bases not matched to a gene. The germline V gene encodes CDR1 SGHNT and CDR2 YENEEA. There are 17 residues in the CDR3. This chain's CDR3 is CASSRRTGSNGANVLTF. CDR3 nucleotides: TGTGCCAGCAGCCGCCGGACAGGGAGTAATGGGGCCAACGTCCTGACTTTC.

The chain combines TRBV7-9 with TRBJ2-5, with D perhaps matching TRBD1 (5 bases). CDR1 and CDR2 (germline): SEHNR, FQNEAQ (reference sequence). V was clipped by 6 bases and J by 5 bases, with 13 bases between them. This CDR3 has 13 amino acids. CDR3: CASSLAGSETQYF. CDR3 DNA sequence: TGTGCCAGCAGTCTCGCAGGGTCGGAGACCCAGTACTTC.

The CDR3: CASRTDNGDHEAFF. The CDR3 DNA reads as TGTGCCAGCAGGACCGATAACGGAGACCATGAAGCTTTCTTT. V gene TRBV21-1 combines with J gene TRBJ1-1. TRBV21-1 is an annotated pseudogene. The CDR3 spans 14 residues.

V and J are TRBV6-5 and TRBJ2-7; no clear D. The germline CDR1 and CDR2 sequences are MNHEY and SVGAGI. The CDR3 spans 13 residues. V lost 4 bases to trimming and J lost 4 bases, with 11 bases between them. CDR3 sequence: CASSSPPLYEQYF. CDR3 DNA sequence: TGTGCCAGCAGTTCGCCACCACTGTACGAGCAGTACTTC.

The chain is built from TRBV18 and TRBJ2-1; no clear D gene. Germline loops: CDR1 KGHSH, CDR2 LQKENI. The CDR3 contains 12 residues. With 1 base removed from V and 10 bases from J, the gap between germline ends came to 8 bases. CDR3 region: CASSPRSLEQFF. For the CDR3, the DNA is TGTGCCAGCTCACCACGAAGCCTAGAGCAGTTCTTC. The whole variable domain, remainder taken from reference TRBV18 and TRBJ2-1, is NAGVMQNPRHLVRRRGQEARLRCSPMKGHSHVYWYRQLPEEGLKFMVYLQKENIIDESGMPKERFSAEFPKEGPSILRIQQVVRGDSAAYFCASSPRSLEQFFGPGTRLTVL.

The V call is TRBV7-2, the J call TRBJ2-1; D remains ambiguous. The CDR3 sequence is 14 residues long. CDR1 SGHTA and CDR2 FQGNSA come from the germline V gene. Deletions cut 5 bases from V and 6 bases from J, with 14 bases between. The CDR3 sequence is CASSPLRLFNEQFF. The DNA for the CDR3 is TGTGCCAGCAGCCCGCTCAGGCTGTTCAATGAGCAGTTCTTC.